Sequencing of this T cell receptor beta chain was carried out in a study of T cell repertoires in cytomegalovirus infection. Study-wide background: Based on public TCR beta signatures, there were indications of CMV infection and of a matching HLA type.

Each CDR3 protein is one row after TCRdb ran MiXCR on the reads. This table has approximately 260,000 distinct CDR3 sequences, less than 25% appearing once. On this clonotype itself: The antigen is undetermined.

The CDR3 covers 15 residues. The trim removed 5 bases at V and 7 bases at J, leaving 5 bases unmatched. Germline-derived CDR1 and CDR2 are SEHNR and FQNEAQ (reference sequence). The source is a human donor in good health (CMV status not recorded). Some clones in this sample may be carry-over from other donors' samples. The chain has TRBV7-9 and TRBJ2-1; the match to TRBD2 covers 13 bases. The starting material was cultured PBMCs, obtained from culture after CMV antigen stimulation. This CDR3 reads CASSPPGLAGNEQFF. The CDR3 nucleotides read TGTGCCAGCAGCCCGCCGGGACTAGCGGGAAATGAGCAGTTCTTC. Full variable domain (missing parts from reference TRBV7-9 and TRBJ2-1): DTGVSQNPRHKITKRGQNVTFRCDPISEHNRLYWYRQTLGQGPEFLTYFQNEAQLEKSRLLSDRFSAERPKGSFSTLEIQRTEQGDSAMYLCASSPPGLAGNEQFFGPGTRLTVL.